This T cell receptor beta chain was captured in a study of T cells and copy number aberrations in small-cell lung cancer. Donors had limited-stage small-cell lung cancer, resected between about 2008 and 2020. V was pared by 2 bases and J by 4 bases, with 7 bases between. Germline V gene lookup returns CDR1 SEHNR and CDR2 FQNEAQ (reference sequence). CDR3 size: 13 residues. Overall study findings and caveats: Adjacent lung showed higher T-cell richness and clonality than tumors; density difference nonsignificant. The tissue was entirely formalin-fixed and paraffin-embedded, which is known to produce sequencing artifacts.

About this clone itself: Antigen unknown.

Repertoires were generated with immunoSEQ multiplex PCR, while TCRdb's copy carries only in-frame clones and drops some. The repertoire holds 1,500 to 2,000 clones, with around four fifths as singletons. The genes are TRBV7-9 and TRBJ2-3; no clear D. Sequenced input: normal tissue next to the tumor. The TCR sequence derives from a man aged 60-69 years with small cell lung cancer. DNA for the CDR3: TGTGCCAGCAGCTTATTAACGCCAGATACGCAGTATTTT. As protein: CASSLLTPDTQYF.